This entry lists 8 T cell receptor beta chains sequenced from one sample in a study of shared clonotypes between healthy human individuals. Generated by immunoSEQ multiplex PCR, the TCRdb table keeps only in-frame clones and is missing some. The repertoire consists of about 2.3 million clones, with approximately 95% occurring once and the leading ten covering roughly 0.36%. Material for sequencing was naive CD4+ T cells from PBMCs. Documented subset: CD45RA+ positively selected. The receptors originated from a young man in good health. Some clones in this sample may be carry-over from other donors' samples.

Written as DNA, the CDR3 is TGTGCCAGCAGCCAAGATTGGCCCCCCCGCGGTGGCTACACCTTC. As protein: CASSQDWPPRGGYTF. This sequence joins TRBV4-2 and TRBJ1-2, with unresolved D. This CDR3 spans 15 amino acids. Trimming shortened V by 0 bases and J by 7 bases, and 15 bases separated the two germline ends. The germline CDR1 and CDR2 sequences are LGHNA and YNFKEQ.

The chain is built from TRBV6-5 and TRBJ1-1; 7 positions match TRBD1. In germline, CDR1 is MNHEY, CDR2 SVGAGI. The V segment lost 6 bases and the J segment 8 bases; nucleotides outside the gene matches: 12. The CDR3 totals 14 residues. The CDR3 DNA follows: TGTGCCAGCAGCCCCGACAGGGCTGGTCGGGAAGCTTTCTTT. Encoded protein: CASSPDRAGREAFF.

The chain recombines TRBV28 with TRBJ1-1; D remains ambiguous. The V gene lost 7 bases and the J gene lost 11 bases, with 29 bases spanning the gap. The CDR3 sequence is 16 residues long. Germline-derived CDR1 and CDR2 are MDHEN and SYDVKM. Here the CDR3 reads CASTPGERAVYEGAFF. CDR3 DNA: TGTGCCAGCACCCCAGGCGAACGGGCGGTATATGAAGGGGCTTTCTTT.

The V call is TRBV5-1, the J call TRBJ2-7, with a tentative D call TRBD1 (5 bases). V shed 2 bases and J shed 0 bases, with 12 bases lying between them. The CDR3 extends over 15 amino acids. Germline V lookup: CDR1 SGHRS, CDR2 YFSETQ. The DNA of the CDR3 is TGCGCCAGCAGCTTACCCCAGGACAACTCCTACGAGCAGTACTTC. It yields the protein CASSLPQDNSYEQYF.

The genes are TRBV11-3 and TRBJ2-1; D is perhaps TRBD2 (7 bases). The germline V and J ends were trimmed by 1 base and 0 bases, with 19 bases remaining between them. The CDR3 consists of 19 residues. CDR1 is SGHNT, CDR2 YENEEA, per germline. CDR3 nucleotides: TGTGCCAGCAGCTTAGCGTACAGGGTGGCGGGGGACTCCTACAATGAGCAGTTCTTC. The encoded protein is CASSLAYRVAGDSYNEQFF.

This clone was picked up one time. The CDR3 bases are TGTGCCAGCAGTTCCCCGGCTAGCGGGAGGGCCGGGGAGCAGTTCTTC. Protein sequence: CASSSPASGRAGEQFF. The V and J genes are TRBV28 and TRBJ2-1, with TRBD2 identical over 12 bases. Germline CDR1 is MDHEN and CDR2 is SYDVKM. V lost 4 bases and J lost 10; bases outside the gene matches: 11. This CDR3 is 16 amino acids long.

As regards this clone: Other DNA variants within this sample encode the same CDR3. The genes are TRBV18 and TRBJ2-7; 7 bases agree with TRBD2. Per germline, CDR1 KGHSH and CDR2 LQKENI. The CDR3 is made up of 14 amino acids. The junction had 4 bases not matched to a gene; V was cut back by 2 bases and J by 3 bases. This chain's CDR3 is CASSPVAGDYEQYF. The DNA of the CDR3 is TGTGCCAGCTCACCAGTCGCGGGAGACTACGAGCAGTACTTC.

V usage is TRBV29-1 and J usage is TRBJ2-5, with 9 bases identical to TRBD1. The CDR3 contains 14 residues. The junction had 8 bases not matched to a gene; V was cut back by 4 bases and J by 5 bases. The germline CDR1 and CDR2 sequences are SQVTM and ANQGSEA. The CDR3 here is CSVVTGQGRETQYF. In nucleotides, the CDR3 is TGCAGCGTTGTGACTGGACAGGGGAGGGAGACCCAGTACTTC.